The rows below give T cell receptor beta chains drawn from one sample of a study of blood T cell repertoires in COVID-19. TCRdb's copy holds only in-frame clones and misses some; the assay was immunoSEQ multiplex PCR. The table lists hundreds of thousands of clones, 89% of them singletons, with over 1% in the top ten. Sequenced input: peripheral blood. The source of these receptors is a man aged 35 to 55 with acute or convalescent COVID-19. Each CDR3 is given with its conserved first and last residue. The D gene is left open where the match is weak. The size of a clone is reported for some rows only, either as once, few or many, or as a class for expanded clones.

J gene | clone size | V gene | D gene | CDR3 protein | CDR3 DNA
TRBJ1-2 | - | TRBV28 | - | CASSPTPVGSYGYTF | TGTGCCAGCAGTCCCACCCCTGTCGGTAGCTATGGCTACACCTTC
TRBJ1-3 | once | TRBV19 | - | CASSISELSGNTIYF | TGTGCCAGTAGTATAAGTGAGTTATCTGGAAACACCATATATTTT
TRBJ2-3 | - | TRBV7-2 | TRBD2 | CASRRTSGGYSSTDTQYF | TGTGCCAGCAGACGGACTAGCGGGGGTTATTCTAGCACAGATACGCAGTATTTT
TRBJ2-7 | once | TRBV6-5 | TRBD2 | CASSYGLAGTEQYF | TGTGCCAGCAGTTACGGACTAGCGGGGACTGAGCAGTACTTC
TRBJ1-2 | - | TRBV7-2 | - | CASSHESTGRPYGYTF | TGTGCCAGCAGCCACGAATCGACGGGGAGGCCCTATGGCTACACCTTC
TRBJ2-1 | - | TRBV3-1/TRBV3-2 | TRBD2 | CASSYSSGISYNEQFF | TGTGCCAGCAGCTATTCCAGCGGGATCTCCTACAATGAGCAGTTCTTC
TRBJ1-3 | once | TRBV11-2 | - | CASSLTGHSGNTIYF | TGTGCCAGCAGCCTAACAGGACACTCTGGAAACACCATATATTTT
TRBJ2-5 | - | TRBV27 | - | CASSPTRFLNPQYF | TGTGCCAGCAGCCCCACGAGGTTTTTAAATCCCCAGTACTTC
TRBJ1-5 | - | TRBV7-2 | - | CASSPRADSNQPQHF | TGTGCCAGCAGCCCGAGGGCAGATAGCAATCAGCCCCAGCATTTT
TRBJ2-5 | - | TRBV7-7 | TRBD2 | CASSSASGGAQETQYF | TGTGCTAGCAGCTCCGCTAGCGGGGGGGCTCAAGAGACCCAGTACTTC